This T cell receptor beta chain is from a study of T cell changes during pregnancy in multiple sclerosis. The CDR3 is 14 residues long. CDR1 and CDR2 from the germline V gene are SGHTA and FQGNSA. V lost 5 bases and J 6 bases, leaving 11 bases between the germline ends. Data came from immunoSEQ multiplex PCR; TCRdb stores just in-frame clones and leaves some out. The sample yields around 55,000 clones, 93% seen once. The TCR was taken from a female donor with multiple sclerosis, enrolled in a pregnancy study. The V call is TRBV7-2, the J call TRBJ1-6, with D tentatively TRBD1 (6 bases). The sample consisted of CD8+ T cells from peripheral blood mononuclear cells, taken in the second trimester of pregnancy. The chain's CDR3 is CASSQGIANSPLHF. Written as DNA, the CDR3 is TGTGCCAGCAGCCAGGGGATTGCTAATTCACCCCTCCACTTT.